The sequence of this TCR beta chain was determined in a study of T cell clonotyping in hematopoietic cell transplantation. Indicated time point: recipient sample about 28 days before transplant, after cytoreduction. TCRdb's copy holds only in-frame clones and misses some; the assay was immunoSEQ multiplex PCR. There are approximately 50,000 clones in the sample; around 86% occur only once, and less than 6.5% lies in the top ten. The CDR3 is made up of 16 amino acids. V was clipped by 3 bases and J by 2 bases; unmatched bases: 8. From germline, CDR1 is SGHDN and CDR2 FVKESK. The V gene is TRBV14, the J gene TRBJ2-7; TRBD2 matches 9 bases. The material was peripheral blood mononuclear cells, obtained before stem cell transplant. This TCR came from a man in his fifties or sixties with biphenotypic leukemia. Some clones in this sample may be carry-over from other donors' samples. The CDR3 nucleotides are TGTGCCAGCAGCCATGCCCTAGCGGGACCCCCCTACGAGCAGTACTTC. Protein sequence: CASSHALAGPPYEQYF.